Ten or more counts support the clone carrying this T cell receptor (beta chain). Its antigen is as yet unknown. Graves' hyperthyroidism without ophthalmopathy progression within 18 months was termed stable. Patients were excluded for uncontrolled infection, other autoimmune disease, pregnancy or lactation. Amplified regions were TCR beta CDR3 sequences from RNA transcripts. Primed by the HTBI set, a first-round RT-PCR was run on the TCR CDR3. Each CDR3 protein is one row after TCRdb ran MiXCR on the multiplex PCR reads. This table holds about 50,000 distinct CDR3 sequences, approximately 49% found once. The sample comes from a study of T cells in Graves' hyperthyroidism and ophthalmopathy. General study findings and limits: Classification by a 13 V-J model distinguished ophthalmopathy from stable hyperthyroidism. The model identified upcoming ophthalmopathy a median around 7.1 months ahead of onset.

This sequence originates from a woman aged 50 to 60 with Graves' hyperthyroidism. Sequenced material: peripheral blood or thyroid tissue (not recorded which).

Here the CDR3 DNA reads TGCAGTGCTAGAGAAAACAGGGTTCCTAATGAAAAACTGTTTTTT. It yields the protein CSARENRVPNEKLFF. The chain joins TRBV20-1 to TRBJ1-4, with D maybe TRBD1 (6 bases). CDR3 size: 15 residues. Germline CDR1 and CDR2: DFQATT and SNEGSKA (reference sequence). V lost 0 bases and J lost 3, with 11 bases in between.